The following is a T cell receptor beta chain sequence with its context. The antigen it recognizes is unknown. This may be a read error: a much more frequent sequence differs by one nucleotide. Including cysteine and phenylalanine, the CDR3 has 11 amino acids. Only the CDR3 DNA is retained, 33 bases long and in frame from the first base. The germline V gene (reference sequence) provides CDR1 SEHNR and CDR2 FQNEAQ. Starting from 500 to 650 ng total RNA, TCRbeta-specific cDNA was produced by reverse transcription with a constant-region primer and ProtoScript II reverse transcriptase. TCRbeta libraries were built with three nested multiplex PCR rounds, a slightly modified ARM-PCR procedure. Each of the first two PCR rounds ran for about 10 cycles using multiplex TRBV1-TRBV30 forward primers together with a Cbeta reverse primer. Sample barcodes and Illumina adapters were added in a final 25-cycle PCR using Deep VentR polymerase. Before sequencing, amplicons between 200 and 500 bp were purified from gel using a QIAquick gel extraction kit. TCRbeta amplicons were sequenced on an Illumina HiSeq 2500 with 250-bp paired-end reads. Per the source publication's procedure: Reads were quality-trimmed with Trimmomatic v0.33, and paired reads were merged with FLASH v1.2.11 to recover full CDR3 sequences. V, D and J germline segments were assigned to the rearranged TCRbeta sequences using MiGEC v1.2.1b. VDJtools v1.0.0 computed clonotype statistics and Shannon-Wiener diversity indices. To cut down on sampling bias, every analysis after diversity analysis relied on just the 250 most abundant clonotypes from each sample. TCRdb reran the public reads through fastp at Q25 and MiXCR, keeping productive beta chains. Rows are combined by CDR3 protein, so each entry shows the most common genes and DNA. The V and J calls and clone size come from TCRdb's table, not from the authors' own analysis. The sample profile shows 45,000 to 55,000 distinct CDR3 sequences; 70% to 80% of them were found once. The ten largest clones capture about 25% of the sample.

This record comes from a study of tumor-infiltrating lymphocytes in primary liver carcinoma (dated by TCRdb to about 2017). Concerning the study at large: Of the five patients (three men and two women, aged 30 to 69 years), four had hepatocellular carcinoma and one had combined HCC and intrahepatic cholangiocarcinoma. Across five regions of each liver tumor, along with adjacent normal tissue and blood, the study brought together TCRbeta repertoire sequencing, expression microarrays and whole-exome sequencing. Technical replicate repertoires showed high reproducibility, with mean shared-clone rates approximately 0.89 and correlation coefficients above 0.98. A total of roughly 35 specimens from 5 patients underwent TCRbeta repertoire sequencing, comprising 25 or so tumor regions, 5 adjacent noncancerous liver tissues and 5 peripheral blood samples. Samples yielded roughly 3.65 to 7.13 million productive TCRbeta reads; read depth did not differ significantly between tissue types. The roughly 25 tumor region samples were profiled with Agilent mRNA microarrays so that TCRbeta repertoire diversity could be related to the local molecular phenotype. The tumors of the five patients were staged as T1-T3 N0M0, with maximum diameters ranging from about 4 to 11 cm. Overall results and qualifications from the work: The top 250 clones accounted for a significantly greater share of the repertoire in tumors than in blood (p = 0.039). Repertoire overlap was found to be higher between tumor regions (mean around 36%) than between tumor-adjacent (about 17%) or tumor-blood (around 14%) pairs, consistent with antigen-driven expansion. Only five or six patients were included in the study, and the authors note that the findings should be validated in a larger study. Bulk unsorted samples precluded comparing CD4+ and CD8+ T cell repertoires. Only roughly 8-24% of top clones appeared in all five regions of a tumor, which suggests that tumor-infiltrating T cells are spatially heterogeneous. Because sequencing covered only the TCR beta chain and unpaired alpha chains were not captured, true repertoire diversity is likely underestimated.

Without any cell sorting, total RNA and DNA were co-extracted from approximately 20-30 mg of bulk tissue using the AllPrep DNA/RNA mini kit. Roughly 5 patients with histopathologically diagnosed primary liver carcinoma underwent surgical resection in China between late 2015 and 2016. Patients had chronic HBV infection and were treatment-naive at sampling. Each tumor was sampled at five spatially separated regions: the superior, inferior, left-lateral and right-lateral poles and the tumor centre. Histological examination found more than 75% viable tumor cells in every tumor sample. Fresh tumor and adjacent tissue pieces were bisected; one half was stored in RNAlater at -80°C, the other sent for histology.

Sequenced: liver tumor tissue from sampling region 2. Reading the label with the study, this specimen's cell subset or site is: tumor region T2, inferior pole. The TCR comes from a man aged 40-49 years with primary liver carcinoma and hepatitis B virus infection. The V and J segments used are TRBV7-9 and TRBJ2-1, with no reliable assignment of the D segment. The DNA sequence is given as TGTGCCAGCAGGCGCGACAATGGGCAGTTCTTC. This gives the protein CASRRDNGQFF.